The T cell receptor beta chain described here comes from a study of T-cell reconstitution after alpha-beta-depleted transplantation in children. Unique molecular identifiers were used to barcode this TCRbeta library. TCRdb passed the PCR reads through MiXCR, listing each CDR3 protein once. The sample contains about 610,000 distinct CDR3 sequences, over 9.5% of which appear only once. Germline V gene lookup returns CDR1 GTSNPN and CDR2 SVGIG (reference sequence). With 5 bases removed from V and 10 bases from J, the gap between germline ends came to 20 bases. This CDR3 has 14 residues. The TCR comes from a human donor who donated a stem cell graft to a child with acute myeloid leukemia. The sequences come from PBMCs from the stem cell graft donor, collected from the stem cell graft. V usage is TRBV30 and J usage is TRBJ2-2; no clear D. The CDR3 region has the DNA TGTGCCTGGGACCCCGGGCAGGCCCGATCGGAGCTGTTTTTT. Encoded protein: CAWDPGQARSELFF.